This TCR beta chain was captured by sequencing in a study of cytomegalovirus exposure and HLA in healthy donors. Produced via immunoSEQ multiplex PCR; TCRdb's table is partial and in-frame only. The sample has roughly 80,000 clones, about 93% seen once. The J segment lost 4 bases and the V segment lost 5 bases, leaving 7 bases of the junction unmatched. Germline CDR1 is SGHNT and CDR2 is YENEEA. The CDR3 length is 15 residues. The gene calls are TRBV11-3 and TRBJ2-7; 11 nucleotides line up with TRBD1. This receptor was identified in a woman aged 18-29 years in good health and CMV-seronegative. The sequenced sample was PBMCs. CDR3 amino acids: CASSPTGTGGYEQYF. CDR3 DNA: TGTGCCAGCAGCCCAACTGGGACAGGGGGATACGAGCAGTACTTC.